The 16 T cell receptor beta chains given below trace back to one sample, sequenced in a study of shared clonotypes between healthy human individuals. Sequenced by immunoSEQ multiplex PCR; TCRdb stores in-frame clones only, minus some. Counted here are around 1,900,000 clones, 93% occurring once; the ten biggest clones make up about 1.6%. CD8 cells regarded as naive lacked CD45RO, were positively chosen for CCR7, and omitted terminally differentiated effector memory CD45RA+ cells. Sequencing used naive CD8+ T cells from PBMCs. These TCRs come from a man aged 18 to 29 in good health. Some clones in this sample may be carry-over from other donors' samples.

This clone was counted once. This chain's CDR3 is CASSIAGETRPYEQYF. CDR3 in DNA: TGTGCCAGTAGTATAGCTGGGGAGACAAGACCCTACGAGCAGTACTTC. The rearrangement joins TRBV19 to TRBJ2-7; D perhaps matches TRBD2 (5 bases). Germline V gives CDR1 LNHDA, CDR2 SQIVND (reference sequence). The CDR3 loop spans 16 amino acids. V was trimmed by 1 base and J by 2 bases, leaving 15 bases between them.

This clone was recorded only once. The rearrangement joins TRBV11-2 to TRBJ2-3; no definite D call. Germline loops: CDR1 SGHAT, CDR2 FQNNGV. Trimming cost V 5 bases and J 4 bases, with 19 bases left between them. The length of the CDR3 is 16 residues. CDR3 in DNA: TGTGCCAGCAGCGACGCCCTCACTTCGTTCTCAGATACGCAGTATTTT. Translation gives CASSDALTSFSDTQYF.

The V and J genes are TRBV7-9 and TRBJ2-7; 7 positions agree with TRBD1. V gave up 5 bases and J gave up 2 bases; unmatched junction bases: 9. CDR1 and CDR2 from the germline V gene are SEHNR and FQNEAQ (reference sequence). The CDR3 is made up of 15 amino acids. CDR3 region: CASSPGQRSTYEQYF. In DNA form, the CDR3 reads TGTGCCAGCAGCCCGGGACAGAGGAGTACCTACGAGCAGTACTTC.

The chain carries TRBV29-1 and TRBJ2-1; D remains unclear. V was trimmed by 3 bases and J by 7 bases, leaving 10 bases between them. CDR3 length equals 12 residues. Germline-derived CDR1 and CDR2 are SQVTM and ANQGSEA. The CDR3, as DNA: TGCAGCGTTGAGCCGACCTGGAATGAGCAGTTCTTC. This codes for CSVEPTWNEQFF.

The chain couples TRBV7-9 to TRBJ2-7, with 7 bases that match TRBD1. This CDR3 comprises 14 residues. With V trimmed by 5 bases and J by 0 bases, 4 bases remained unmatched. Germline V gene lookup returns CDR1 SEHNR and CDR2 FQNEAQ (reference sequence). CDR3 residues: CASSGKGASYEQYF. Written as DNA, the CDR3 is TGTGCCAGCAGCGGTAAGGGGGCCTCCTACGAGCAGTACTTC.

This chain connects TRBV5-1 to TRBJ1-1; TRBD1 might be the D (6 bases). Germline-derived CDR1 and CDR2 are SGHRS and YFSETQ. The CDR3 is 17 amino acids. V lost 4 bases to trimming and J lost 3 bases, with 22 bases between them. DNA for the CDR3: TGCGCCAGCAGCGGCCGGGGGACACTCAGCGGGGACACTGAAGCTTTCTTT. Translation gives CASSGRGTLSGDTEAFF.

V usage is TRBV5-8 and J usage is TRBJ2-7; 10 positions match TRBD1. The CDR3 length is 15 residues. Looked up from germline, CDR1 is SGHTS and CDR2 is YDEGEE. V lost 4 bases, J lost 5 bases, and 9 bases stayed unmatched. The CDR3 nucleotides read TGTGCCAGCAGCATACATCCCGGGACAGGGGACGAGCAGTACTTC. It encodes CASSIHPGTGDEQYF.

The CDR3 reads CASSLDRANTGELFF. Written as DNA, the CDR3 is TGTGCCAGCAGCTTAGACAGGGCGAACACCGGGGAGCTGTTTTTT. The genes are TRBV7-8 and TRBJ2-2; perhaps TRBD1 as D (6 bases). The CDR3 length is 15 residues. CDR1 is SGHVS and CDR2 is FQNEAQ in the germline V gene. With 1 base removed from V and 0 bases from J, the gap between germline ends came to 6 bases. Based on the CDR3 plus reference TRBV7-8 and TRBJ2-2, the full variable domain is GAGVSQSPRYKVAKRGQDVALRCDPISGHVSLFWYQQALGQGPEFLTYFQNEAQLDKSGLPSDRFFAERPEGSVSTLKIQRTQQEDSAVYLCASSLDRANTGELFFGEGSRLTVL.

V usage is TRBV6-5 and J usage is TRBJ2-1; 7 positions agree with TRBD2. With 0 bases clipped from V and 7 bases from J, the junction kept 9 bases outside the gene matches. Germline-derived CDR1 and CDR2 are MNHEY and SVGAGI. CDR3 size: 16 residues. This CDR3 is CASSYSVRERRNEQFF. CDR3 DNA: TGTGCCAGCAGTTACTCTGTGCGGGAGAGGCGGAATGAGCAGTTCTTC.

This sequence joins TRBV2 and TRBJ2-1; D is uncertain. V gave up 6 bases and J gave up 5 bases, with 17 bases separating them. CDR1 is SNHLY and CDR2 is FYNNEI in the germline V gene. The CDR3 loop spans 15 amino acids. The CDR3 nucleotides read TGTGCCAGCAGATCGTCCGGACGCCTAAACAATGAGCAGTTCTTC. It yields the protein CASRSSGRLNNEQFF.

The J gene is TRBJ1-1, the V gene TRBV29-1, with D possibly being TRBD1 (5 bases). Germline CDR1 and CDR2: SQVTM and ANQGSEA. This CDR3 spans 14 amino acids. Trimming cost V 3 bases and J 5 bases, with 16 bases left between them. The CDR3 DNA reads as TGCAGCGTTGATGGTAATGCAGGGAGGACTGAAGCTTTCTTT. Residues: CSVDGNAGRTEAFF.

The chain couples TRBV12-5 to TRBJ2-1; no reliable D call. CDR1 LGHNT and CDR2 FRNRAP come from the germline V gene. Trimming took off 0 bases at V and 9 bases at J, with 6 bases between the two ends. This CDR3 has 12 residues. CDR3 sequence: CASGLVLSEQFF. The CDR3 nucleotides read TGTGCTAGTGGTTTGGTCCTCTCTGAGCAGTTCTTC. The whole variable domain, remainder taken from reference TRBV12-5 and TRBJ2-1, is DARVTQTPRHKVTEMGQEVTMRCQPILGHNTVFWYRQTMMQGLELLAYFRNRAPLDDSGMPKDRFSAEMPDATLATLKIQPSEPRDSAVYFCASGLVLSEQFFGPGTRLTVL.

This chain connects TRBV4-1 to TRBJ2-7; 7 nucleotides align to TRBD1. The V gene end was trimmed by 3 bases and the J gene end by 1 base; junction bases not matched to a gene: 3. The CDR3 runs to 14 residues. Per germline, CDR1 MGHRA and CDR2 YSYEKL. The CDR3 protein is CASSHGQDSYEQYF. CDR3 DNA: TGCGCCAGCAGCCATGGACAGGATTCCTACGAGCAGTACTTC.

The CDR3 loop is CASSLAQGMVDEQYF. As DNA, the CDR3 is TGTGCCAGCAGCTTAGCGCAAGGGATGGTCGACGAGCAGTACTTC. This sequence joins TRBV7-9 and TRBJ2-7; D gene uncertain. Trimming took off 0 bases at V and 5 bases at J, with 14 bases between the two ends. The CDR3 covers 15 residues. The V gene's germline CDR1 is SEHNR and CDR2 FQNEAQ (reference sequence). The full variable domain, with the rest looked up from reference TRBV7-9 and TRBJ2-7, is DTGVSQNPRHKITKRGQNVTFRCDPISEHNRLYWYRQTLGQGPEFLTYFQNEAQLEKSRLLSDRFSAERPKGSFSTLEIQRTEQGDSAMYLCASSLAQGMVDEQYFGPGTRLTVT.

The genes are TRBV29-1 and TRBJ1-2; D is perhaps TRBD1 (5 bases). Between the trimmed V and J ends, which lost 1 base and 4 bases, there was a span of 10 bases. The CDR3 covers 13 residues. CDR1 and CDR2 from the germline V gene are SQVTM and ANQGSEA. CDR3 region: CSVEGGATYGYTF. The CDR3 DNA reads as TGCAGCGTTGAAGGCGGGGCGACCTATGGCTACACCTTC.

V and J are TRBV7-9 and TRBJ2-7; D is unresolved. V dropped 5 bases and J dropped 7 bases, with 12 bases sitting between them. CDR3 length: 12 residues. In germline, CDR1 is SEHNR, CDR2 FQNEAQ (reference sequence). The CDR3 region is CASSLMAREQYF. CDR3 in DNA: TGTGCCAGCAGCCTCATGGCGCGGGAGCAGTACTTC. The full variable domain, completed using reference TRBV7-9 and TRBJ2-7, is DTGVSQNPRHKITKRGQNVTFRCDPISEHNRLYWYRQTLGQGPEFLTYFQNEAQLEKSRLLSDRFSAERPKGSFSTLEIQRTEQGDSAMYLCASSLMAREQYFGPGTRLTVT.